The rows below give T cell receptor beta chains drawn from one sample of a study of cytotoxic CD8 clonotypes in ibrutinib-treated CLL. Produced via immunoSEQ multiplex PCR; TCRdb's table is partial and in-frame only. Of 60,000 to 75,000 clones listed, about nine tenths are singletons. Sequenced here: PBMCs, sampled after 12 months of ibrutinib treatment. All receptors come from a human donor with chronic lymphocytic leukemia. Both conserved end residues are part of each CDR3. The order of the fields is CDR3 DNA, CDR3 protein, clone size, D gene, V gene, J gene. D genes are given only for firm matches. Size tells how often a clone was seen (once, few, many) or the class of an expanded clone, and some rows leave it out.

TGTGCCTGGAGGCTATCAGGGGGTAAGGATGGCTACACCTTC	CAWRLSGGKDGYTF	-	TRBD1	TRBV30	TRBJ1-2
TGTGCCAGCAGAGTACAGGGTATCGAGCAGTACTTC	CASRVQGIEQYF	-	-	TRBV2	TRBJ2-7
TGTGCCAGCAGCTTACTAAGGGGGGGGGCCCTAGGCCCCTACGAGCAGTACTTC	CASSLLRGGALGPYEQYF	-	-	TRBV5-4	TRBJ2-7
TGTGCTAGTGGTCGGAGGGCGGCATTAGAGGACGAGCAGTACTTC	CASGRRAALEDEQYF	-	-	TRBV12-5	TRBJ2-7
TGTGCCAGCAGCCCAGGGGGAGGCTATGGCTACACCTTC	CASSPGGGYGYTF	-	TRBD1	TRBV7-2	TRBJ1-2
TGCGCCAGCAGCCTAGCGACAGGGACAACCTACGAGCAGTACTTC	CASSLATGTTYEQYF	-	TRBD1	TRBV4-1	TRBJ2-7
TGTGCCAGCTCACCACCCGCACAGCAAACGATGAACACTGAAGCTTTCTTT	CASSPPAQQTMNTEAFF	-	-	TRBV18	TRBJ1-1
TGTGCCAGCAGCTTGGATCCCTCGGAGCAGTTCTTC	CASSLDPSEQFF	few	-	TRBV5-4	TRBJ2-1
TGCGCCAGCAGCCAAGAGCCGCTGACTAACTATGGCTACACCTTC	CASSQEPLTNYGYTF	once	-	TRBV4-1	TRBJ1-2
TGTGCCATCAGTGGACAAGTGCCCTTTGGATTATACGAGCAGTACTTC	CAISGQVPFGLYEQYF	-	-	TRBV10-3	TRBJ2-7
TGCGCCAGCAGCTTGTGGCCTAGCAATCAGCCCCAGCATTTT	CASSLWPSNQPQHF	-	-	TRBV5-1	TRBJ1-5
TGTGCCAGCAGTTGGGCCGTAGGACGGAGCGAGCAGTACTTC	CASSWAVGRSEQYF	-	-	TRBV11-2	TRBJ2-7
TGTGCCAGCAGCTTAGGTGGGACTAGCGGACTCGTTGTGCAGTACTTC	CASSLGGTSGLVVQYF	-	TRBD2	TRBV13	TRBJ2-7
TGTGCCAGCAGCCATAACAGGGGGGGCACCGGGGAGCTGTTTTTT	CASSHNRGGTGELFF	-	-	TRBV6-5	TRBJ2-2
TGTGCCAGCAGTCTCCAGGGGTTTAGCTACGAGCAGTACTTC	CASSLQGFSYEQYF	-	-	TRBV6-5	TRBJ2-7
TGTGCCAGCAGCTCGGGGACCCCTGAGCAGTTCTTC	CASSSGTPEQFF	-	-	TRBV11-2	TRBJ2-1
TGTGCCTGGAGTGGGACAGGGGGTGGCGAGCAGTACTTC	CAWSGTGGGEQYF	-	TRBD1	TRBV30	TRBJ2-7
TGTGCCAGCAGTCCCTCTTGGATCGCAGATACGCAGTATTTT	CASSPSWIADTQYF	-	-	TRBV28	TRBJ2-3
TGTGCCACCAGCAACGGACCAAGGGGCTACGAGCAGTACTTC	CATSNGPRGYEQYF	-	-	TRBV15	TRBJ2-7
TGCGCCAGCAGCAAAGCGACAGGGGGCAGTAACACCGGGGAGCTGTTTTTT	CASSKATGGSNTGELFF	-	TRBD1	TRBV5-1	TRBJ2-2
TGCAGCGTTGAATTGCGTGGGGGACGTTTTCTCTACAATGAGCAGTTCTTC	CSVELRGGRFLYNEQFF	-	-	TRBV29-1	TRBJ2-1
TGTGCCAGCAGCTTTGCGGACTTAAAAGCGGGGAAAGTCTCCTACGAGCAGTACTTC	CASSFADLKAGKVSYEQYF	-	-	TRBV12-1	TRBJ2-7
TGTGCCAGCAGCAACCCGGGCGAGCCCCAGCATTTT	CASSNPGEPQHF	-	-	TRBV11-3	TRBJ1-5
TGTGCCAGCAGTGACGAGGGACTACCCACAGATACGCAGTATTTT	CASSDEGLPTDTQYF	-	TRBD2	TRBV6-4	TRBJ2-3
TGTGCCATCAGTGGGAATTTCGCCACTGCCTACGAGCAGTACTTC	CAISGNFATAYEQYF	-	-	TRBV10-3	TRBJ2-7
TGTGCCAGCAGAAAAGCGGGAGGGCTAGTAGGGGCCGGGGAGCTGTTTTTT	CASRKAGGLVGAGELFF	-	TRBD2	TRBV5-4	TRBJ2-2
TGCGCCAGCAGCTTGTCGGGGATAAACTATGGCTACACCTTC	CASSLSGINYGYTF	-	-	TRBV5-1	TRBJ1-2
TGTGCCAGCAGCTTGCTTTCTCTAACTAACTATGGCTACACCTTC	CASSLLSLTNYGYTF	-	-	TRBV5-6	TRBJ1-2
TGTGCCAGCAGCGGACAGGGCAACTATGGCTACACCTTC	CASSGQGNYGYTF	-	TRBD1	TRBV9	TRBJ1-2
TGTGCCAGCACCCCGCCCGGACTTGATAGGGTCAATGAGCAGTTCTTC	CASTPPGLDRVNEQFF	-	-	TRBV28	TRBJ2-1
TGCAGCGTCCTAACGGGGGGTATCACCGAGCAGTACTTC	CSVLTGGITEQYF	-	TRBD2	TRBV29-1	TRBJ2-7
TGTGCCAGCAGCTCAACCGGGAGGGGAGCGGATGCCGAGCAGTACTTC	CASSSTGRGADAEQYF	-	TRBD2	TRBV5-8	TRBJ2-7
TGCAGCGTAGAACGATGGACTAGCGGGAAGCAAGAGACCCAGTACTTC	CSVERWTSGKQETQYF	-	TRBD2	TRBV29-1	TRBJ2-5
TGTGCCAGTAGTCCCGATCGGACTGCTAGTGAAAAACTGTTTTTT	CASSPDRTASEKLFF	-	-	TRBV19	TRBJ1-4
TGTGCCAGTAAAGGACAGCAGAACACTGAAGCTTTCTTT	CASKGQQNTEAFF	-	-	TRBV2	TRBJ1-1
TGTGCCAGCAGCGTAGGGGATCAGCAGACCCAGTACTTC	CASSVGDQQTQYF	-	-	TRBV7-7	TRBJ2-5
TGTGCCAGCAGTTATTCCTGGGGTATTAGCTCCTACGAGCAGTACTTC	CASSYSWGISSYEQYF	-	-	TRBV6-5	TRBJ2-7
TGCGCCAGCAGCTTGGGAGATCGGGACCAAGAGACCCAGTACTTC	CASSLGDRDQETQYF	once	-	TRBV5-1	TRBJ2-5
TGTGCCTGGAGTGTGAGGGAGGGTCATGGCTACACCTTC	CAWSVREGHGYTF	-	-	TRBV30	TRBJ1-2
TGTGCCAGCAGTGAGGGACAGGGGGCGCCCGGGGAGCTGTTTTTT	CASSEGQGAPGELFF	-	TRBD1	TRBV2	TRBJ2-2
TGCGCCAGCAGCCAATATTCTGGAATCGAATCTAACTATGGCTACACCTTC	CASSQYSGIESNYGYTF	-	-	TRBV4-1	TRBJ1-2
TGTGCCAGCAGTCACAACGCGCCATTTACTAGCGGGGGGGTTAGAGATACGCAGTATTTT	CASSHNAPFTSGGVRDTQYF	-	TRBD2	TRBV28	TRBJ2-3
TGTGCCAGCAGGAAAACGGTTGGAGCTAACAATCAGCCCCAGCATTTT	CASRKTVGANNQPQHF	-	-	TRBV28	TRBJ1-5
TGTGCCAGCAGCGTTTCCGGGACGACCGGAGATACAGATACGCAGTATTTT	CASSVSGTTGDTDTQYF	-	-	TRBV9	TRBJ2-3
TGTGCCAGCAGCCAAGCTGGGGGGACTAATGAAAAACTGTTTTTT	CASSQAGGTNEKLFF	-	-	TRBV14	TRBJ1-4
TGTGCCAGCAGTTTACGGCAGGGGGCGATCGGAAACACCATATATTTT	CASSLRQGAIGNTIYF	-	TRBD1	TRBV28	TRBJ1-3
TGTGCCAGCAGGAATACCGAGCGATGGACTGAAGCTTTCTTT	CASRNTERWTEAFF	-	-	TRBV6-5	TRBJ1-1
TGTGCCAGTAGTGAAGACAGGGGCCACGAGATAGGGCAGTACTTC	CASSEDRGHEIGQYF	-	TRBD1	TRBV19	TRBJ2-7
TGTGCCACCAGTCCACAGGGGGCTGGGAACACTGAAGCTTTCTTT	CATSPQGAGNTEAFF	-	TRBD1	TRBV15	TRBJ1-1
TGTGCCAGCAGTCAAGGCGGGGCCACTGAAGCTTTCTTT	CASSQGGATEAFF	-	-	TRBV6-6	TRBJ1-1
TGCAGCGCGGCTGGGGGGCGGGCAGGGGCGGACGAGCAGTACTTC	CSAAGGRAGADEQYF	-	-	TRBV29-1	TRBJ2-7
TGTGCCAGCAGATACCGGGACAGTAACTCCTACGAGCAGTACTTC	CASRYRDSNSYEQYF	-	TRBD1	TRBV27	TRBJ2-7
TGTGCCAGCAGCTTAAAGTGGGACAGGGGGCAAAGTGGAAACACCATATATTTT	CASSLKWDRGQSGNTIYF	-	TRBD1	TRBV7-9	TRBJ1-3
TGTGCCAGCTCACCAAAGCTCGATAGCGGTTTATACAATGAGCAGTTCTTC	CASSPKLDSGLYNEQFF	-	-	TRBV18	TRBJ2-1